This T cell receptor beta chain originates from a study of blood T cell repertoires in COVID-19. Germline V gene sequence: CDR1 SQVTM, CDR2 ANQGSEA. The ends were cut back, 5 bases at V and 7 bases at J, with 5 bases in the middle. The CDR3 consists of 10 residues. Only in-frame clones appear in the TCRdb table, and some are missing; sequencing was by immunoSEQ multiplex PCR. The table includes under 300,000 clones, about 90% detected once. This clone appeared a single time. This sequence joins TRBV29-1 and TRBJ2-2; no clear D. This clonotype originated in a woman in her thirties or forties who had been exposed to COVID-19. Sequenced: PBMCs or T cells enriched from blood (not recorded which). The CDR3 region is CSVYFGELFF. In nucleotides, the CDR3 is TGCAGCGTTTATTTCGGGGAGCTGTTTTTT.